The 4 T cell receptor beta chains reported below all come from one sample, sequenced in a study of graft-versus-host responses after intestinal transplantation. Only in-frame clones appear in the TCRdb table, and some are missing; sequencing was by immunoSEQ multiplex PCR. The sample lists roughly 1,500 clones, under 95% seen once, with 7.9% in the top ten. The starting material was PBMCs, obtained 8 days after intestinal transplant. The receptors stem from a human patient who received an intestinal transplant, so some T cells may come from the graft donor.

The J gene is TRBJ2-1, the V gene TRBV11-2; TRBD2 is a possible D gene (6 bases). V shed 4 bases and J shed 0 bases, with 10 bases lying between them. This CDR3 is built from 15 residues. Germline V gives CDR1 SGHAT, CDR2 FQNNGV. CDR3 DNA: TGTGCCAGCAGCTGGGAGGCAAGCTCCTACAATGAGCAGTTCTTC. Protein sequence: CASSWEASSYNEQFF.

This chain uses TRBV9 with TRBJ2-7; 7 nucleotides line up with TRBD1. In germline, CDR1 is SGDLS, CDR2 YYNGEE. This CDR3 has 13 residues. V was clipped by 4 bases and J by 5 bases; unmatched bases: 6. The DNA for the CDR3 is TGTGCCAGCAGCCCCCGGGACAGACACGAGCAGTACTTC. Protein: CASSPRDRHEQYF. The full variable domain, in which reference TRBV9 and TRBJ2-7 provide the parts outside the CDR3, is DSGVTQTPKHLITATGQRVTLRCSPRSGDLSVYWYQQSLDQGLQFLIQYYNGEERAKGNILERFSAQQFPDLHSELNLSSLELGDSALYFCASSPRDRHEQYFGPGTRLTVT.

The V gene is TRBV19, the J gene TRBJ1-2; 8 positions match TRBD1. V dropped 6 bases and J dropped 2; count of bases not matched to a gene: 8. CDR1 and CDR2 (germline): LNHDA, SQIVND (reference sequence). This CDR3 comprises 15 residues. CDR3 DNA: TGTGCCAGTAGCCTGAGACAGGGGCGCAACTATGGCTACACCTTC. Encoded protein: CASSLRQGRNYGYTF.

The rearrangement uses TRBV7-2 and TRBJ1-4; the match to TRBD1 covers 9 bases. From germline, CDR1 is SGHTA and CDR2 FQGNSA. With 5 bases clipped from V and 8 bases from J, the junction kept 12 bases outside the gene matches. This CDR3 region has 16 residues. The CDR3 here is CASSPGQGISQEKLFF. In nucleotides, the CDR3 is TGTGCCAGCAGCCCCGGACAGGGGATAAGTCAGGAAAAACTGTTTTTT.